The T cell receptor beta chain under discussion was sequenced for a study of early T cells in non-severe SARS-CoV-2 infection. Study in general: RNA in bulk from unsorted whole blood was sequenced, and chains were unpaired.

Unique molecular identifiers tagged individual cDNA molecules. MiXCR, run by TCRdb on the 5' RACE reads, gives a single entry per CDR3 protein. The sample consists of about 60,000 distinct CDR3 sequences, roughly 12% of them appearing once. This clonotype has just one count. Antigen: not known. Study-wide results and limits: A preference for anti-spike CD8 responses marked VDJdb matching, which missed private and CD4 specificities.

Germline V gene data show CDR1 as SGHAT and CDR2 as FQNNGV. The CDR3 runs 15 residues. Trimming shortened V by 1 base and J by 1 base, and 10 bases separated the two germline ends. The sequence came from an adult who was a healthcare worker with PCR-confirmed SARS-CoV-2 infection or an uninfected control (not recorded which). The V and J genes are TRBV11-2 and TRBJ2-5; weak D call: TRBD2 (6 bases). Sequenced input: whole blood. CDR3 DNA sequence: TGTGCCAGCAGCTTAGTCACTAGCCTCCAAGAGACCCAGTACTTC. Encoded protein: CASSLVTSLQETQYF.